This TCR beta chain was identified during a study of technical replicates of blood from several donors (TCRdb year 2017). Library method: the immunoSEQ multiplex PCR assay. The immuneACCESS repertoire file appears here via TCRdb, limited to in-frame rearrangements. These files lack a portion of the clones; in checked studies, under half of the deficit traces to unresolved V genes, and the cause of the others is not known. The sample table contains 75,000 to 100,000 clones; only one count was recorded for about 95% of them. The ten largest clones represent about 0.3% of the sample. In its sample, this clone was seen once. Its cognate antigen has yet to be identified. Qualities for individual bases were not recorded, and no much larger clone is one base off. Sequencing was carried out using T cells isolated from PBMCs. This receptor was taken from a human donor in good health.

The DNA is as follows: TGTGCCAGCAGTGAAGCGCTCCTATCGGGACAGGGAGCAGATACGCAGTATTTT. Translated, this is CASSEALLSGQGADTQYF. The sequence links TRBV6-1 to TRBJ2-3; 9 bases in the junction line up with TRBD1. Trimming removed 0 bases from V and 4 bases from J; the gene matches leave 11 bases unexplained. The CDR3 sequence holds 18 residues, the cysteine and phenylalanine included. Of the read, only the CDR3 DNA is kept; its 54 bases are in frame from base 1. Via the germline V gene, CDR1 is MNHNS and CDR2 SASEGT.